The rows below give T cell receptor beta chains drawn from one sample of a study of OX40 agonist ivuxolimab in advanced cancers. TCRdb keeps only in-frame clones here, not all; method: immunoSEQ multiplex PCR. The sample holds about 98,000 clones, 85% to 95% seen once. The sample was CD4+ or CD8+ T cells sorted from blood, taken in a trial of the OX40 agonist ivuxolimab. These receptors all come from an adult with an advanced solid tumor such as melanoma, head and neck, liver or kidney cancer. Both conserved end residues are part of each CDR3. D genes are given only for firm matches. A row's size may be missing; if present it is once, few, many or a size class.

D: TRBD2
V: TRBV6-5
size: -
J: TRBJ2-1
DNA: TGTGCCAGCAGTTACTCGTGGGAGGGAGAGCGATTCTTC
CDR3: CASSYSWEGERFF

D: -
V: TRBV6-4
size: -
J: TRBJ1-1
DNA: TGTGCCAGCAGGGAGACGGACTCCAACACTGAAGCTTTCTTT
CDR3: CASRETDSNTEAFF

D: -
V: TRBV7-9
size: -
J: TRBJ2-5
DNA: TGTGCCAGCAGCTTAACCAGGGTAGCTCAAGAGACCCAGTACTTC
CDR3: CASSLTRVAQETQYF

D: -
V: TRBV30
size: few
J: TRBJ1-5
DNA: TGTGCCTGGAGCCTGACAGGTGGGGATCAGCCCCAGCATTTT
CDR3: CAWSLTGGDQPQHF

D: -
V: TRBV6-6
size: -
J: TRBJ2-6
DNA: TGTGCCAGCAGCACTCCCTCTGGGGCCAACGTCCTGACTTTC
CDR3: CASSTPSGANVLTF

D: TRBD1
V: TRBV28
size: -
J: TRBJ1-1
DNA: TGTGCCAGCAGTTTATATTTGTGGGGATCCGGGACAGGGGGCACTGAAGCTTTCTTT
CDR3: CASSLYLWGSGTGGTEAFF

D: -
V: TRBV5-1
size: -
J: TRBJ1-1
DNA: TGCGCCAGCAGGGTCGGGACGATGAACACTGAAGCTTTCTTT
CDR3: CASRVGTMNTEAFF

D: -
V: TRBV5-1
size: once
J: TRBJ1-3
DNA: TGCGCCAGCAGCTTCAGCCCCCCGGCAGGGGACGGAAACACCATATATTTT
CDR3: CASSFSPPAGDGNTIYF

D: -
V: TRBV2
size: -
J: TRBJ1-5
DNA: TGTGCCAGCAGTGAGGGGTCGCCCCAGCATTTT
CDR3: CASSEGSPQHF

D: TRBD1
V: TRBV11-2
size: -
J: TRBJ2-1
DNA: TGTGCCAGCAGTCCTGGACAGGGGAACTACAATGAGCAGTTCTTC
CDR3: CASSPGQGNYNEQFF

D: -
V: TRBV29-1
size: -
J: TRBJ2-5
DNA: TGCAGCGTTGAAAACGGGGGAGAGACCCAGTACTTC
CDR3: CSVENGGETQYF

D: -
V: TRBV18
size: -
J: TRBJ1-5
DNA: TGTGCCAGCTCACCTTTCAATCAGCCCCAGCATTTT
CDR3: CASSPFNQPQHF

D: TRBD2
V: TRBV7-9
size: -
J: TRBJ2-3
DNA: TGTGCCAGCAGCTTAGCGGGAGGGAGTTTGACAGATACGCAGTATTTT
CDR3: CASSLAGGSLTDTQYF

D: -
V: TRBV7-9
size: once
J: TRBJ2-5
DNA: TGTGCCAGCAGCGCACAAGAGACCCAGTACTTC
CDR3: CASSAQETQYF

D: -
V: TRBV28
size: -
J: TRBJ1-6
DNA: TGTGCCAGCACCCTCCCCCAGTTGAATTCACCCCTCCACTTT
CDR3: CASTLPQLNSPLHF

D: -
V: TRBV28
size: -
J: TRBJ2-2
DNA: TGTGCCAGCAACGTAGTTACCGGGGAGCTGTTTTTT
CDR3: CASNVVTGELFF

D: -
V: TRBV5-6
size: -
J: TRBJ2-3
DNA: TGTGCCAGCAGCTTGGTGGAGTCAGATACGCAGTATTTT
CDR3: CASSLVESDTQYF

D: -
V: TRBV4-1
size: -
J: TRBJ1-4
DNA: TGCGCCAGCAGCCGGCCGGGAGCAACTAATGAAAAACTGTTTTTT
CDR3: CASSRPGATNEKLFF

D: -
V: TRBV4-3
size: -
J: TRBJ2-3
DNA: TGCGCCAGCAGCTATGGGAGGGCGGGGGCGGATACGCAGTATTTT
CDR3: CASSYGRAGADTQYF

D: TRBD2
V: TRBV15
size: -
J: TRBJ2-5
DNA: TGTGCCACCAGCAGAGCCTCGGGGGGGGCGGGACAACAACAAGAGACCCAGTACTTC
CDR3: CATSRASGGAGQQQETQYF

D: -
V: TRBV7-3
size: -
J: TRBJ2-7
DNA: TGTGCCAGCAGCTTACAGCCAGAAGGCGAGCAGTACTTC
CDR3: CASSLQPEGEQYF

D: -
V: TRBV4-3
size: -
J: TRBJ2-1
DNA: TGCGCCAGCAGCCAAGATTGGCGGGCCGCCACCATTAATGAGCAGTTCTTC
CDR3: CASSQDWRAATINEQFF

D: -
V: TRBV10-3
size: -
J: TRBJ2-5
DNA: TGTGCCATCAGTGACTACCTAGGACAAGAGACCCAGTACTTC
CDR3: CAISDYLGQETQYF